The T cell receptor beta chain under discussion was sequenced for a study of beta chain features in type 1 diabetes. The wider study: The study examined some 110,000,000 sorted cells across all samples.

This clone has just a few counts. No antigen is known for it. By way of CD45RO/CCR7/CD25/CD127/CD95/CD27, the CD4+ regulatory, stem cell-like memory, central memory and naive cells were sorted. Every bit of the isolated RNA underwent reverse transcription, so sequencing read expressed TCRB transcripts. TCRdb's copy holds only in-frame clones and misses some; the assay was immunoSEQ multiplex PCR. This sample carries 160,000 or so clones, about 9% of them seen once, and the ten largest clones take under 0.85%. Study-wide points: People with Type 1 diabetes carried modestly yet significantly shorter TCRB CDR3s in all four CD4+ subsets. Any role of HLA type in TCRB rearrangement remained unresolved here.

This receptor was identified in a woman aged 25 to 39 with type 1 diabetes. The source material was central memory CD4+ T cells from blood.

The CDR3 loop is CSVGGGLYEQYF. The CDR3 DNA reads TGCAGCGTGGGCGGCGGGCTCTACGAGCAGTACTTC. This sequence joins TRBV29-1 and TRBJ2-7, with a possible D match to TRBD2 (5 bases). V was cut by 6 bases and J by 3 bases, with 12 bases left in between. This CDR3 spans 12 amino acids. Germline V lookup: CDR1 SQVTM, CDR2 ANQGSEA.